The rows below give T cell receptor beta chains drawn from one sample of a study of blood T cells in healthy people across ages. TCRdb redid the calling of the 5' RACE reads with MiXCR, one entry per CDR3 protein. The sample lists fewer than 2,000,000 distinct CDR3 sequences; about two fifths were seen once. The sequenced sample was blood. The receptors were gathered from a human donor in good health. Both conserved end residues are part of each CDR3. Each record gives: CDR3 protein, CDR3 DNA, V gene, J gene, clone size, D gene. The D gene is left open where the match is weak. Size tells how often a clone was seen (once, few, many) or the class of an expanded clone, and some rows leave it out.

CDR3: CVSSWDSSGANVLTF; DNA: TGTGTCAGCAGCTGGGACAGCTCTGGGGCCAACGTCCTGACTTTC; V: TRBV7-2; J: TRBJ2-6; size: NA; D: TRBD1
CDR3: CASSPGTSSSPLHF; DNA: TGTGCCAGCAGCCCCGGGACATCGAGTTCACCCCTCCACTTT; V: TRBV11-2; J: TRBJ1-6; size: few; D: NA
CDR3: CASTTGGRETQYF; DNA: TGTGCCAGCACCACTGGAGGGAGAGAGACCCAGTACTTC; V: TRBV5-5; J: TRBJ2-5; size: NA; D: NA
CDR3: CASSLHTASYEQYF; DNA: TGTGCCAGCAGCTTACATACAGCCTCCTACGAGCAGTACTTC; V: TRBV13; J: TRBJ2-7; size: few; D: NA
CDR3: CATSDSSQGEAKNIQYF; DNA: TGTGCCACCAGTGATTCTTCTCAGGGCGAGGCAAAAAACATTCAGTACTTC; V: TRBV24-1; J: TRBJ2-4; size: NA; D: NA
CDR3: CASSQELAGDEQFF; DNA: TGCGCCAGCAGCCAAGAACTAGCGGGAGATGAGCAGTTCTTC; V: TRBV4-1; J: TRBJ2-1; size: few; D: TRBD2
CDR3: CASSFHTEIYNEQFF; DNA: TGTGCCAGCAGTTTCCATACTGAGATTTACAATGAGCAGTTCTTC; V: TRBV6-2/TRBV6-3; J: TRBJ2-1; size: many; D: NA
CDR3: CASSLRAGVRNEQYF; DNA: TGTGCCAGCAGCTTACGTGCGGGGGTGAGGAACGAGCAGTACTTC; V: TRBV7-2; J: TRBJ2-7; size: NA; D: TRBD2
CDR3: CATSGLDRGTYEQYF; DNA: TGTGCCACCAGTGGTTTAGACCGCGGGACCTACGAGCAGTACTTC; V: TRBV24-1; J: TRBJ2-7; size: few; D: NA
CDR3: CSARVGGNEKLFF; DNA: TGCAGTGCTAGAGTAGGGGGCAATGAAAAACTGTTTTTT; V: TRBV20-1; J: TRBJ1-4; size: NA; D: TRBD1
CDR3: CASSSQGDVNEQFF; DNA: TGTGCCAGCAGTTCCCAGGGGGATGTGAATGAGCAGTTCTTC; V: TRBV12-3/TRBV12-4; J: TRBJ2-1; size: NA; D: TRBD1
CDR3: CSVEEGIGNIQYF; DNA: TGCAGCGTTGAAGAGGGAATTGGAAACATTCAGTACTTC; V: TRBV29-1; J: TRBJ2-4; size: many; D: NA
CDR3: CASGEAGYTDTQYF; DNA: TGTGCCAGCGGAGAAGCGGGTTACACAGATACGCAGTATTTT; V: TRBV7-2; J: TRBJ2-3; size: NA; D: NA
CDR3: CASRLLGGHTDTQYF; DNA: TGTGCCAGCAGATTACTGGGGGGTCACACAGATACGCAGTATTTT; V: TRBV12-3/TRBV12-4; J: TRBJ2-3; size: NA; D: NA
CDR3: CASSPGAPQYF; DNA: TGTGCCAGCAGCCCCGGGGCCCCCCAGTACTTC; V: TRBV6-6; J: TRBJ2-5; size: few; D: NA
CDR3: CASSDRDGTDEQYF; DNA: TGCGCCAGCAGCGACCGGGACGGGACGGACGAGCAGTACTTC; V: TRBV5-1; J: TRBJ2-7; size: NA; D: NA
CDR3: CSAAAGANTEAFF; DNA: TGCAGTGCCGCCGCGGGGGCGAACACTGAAGCTTTCTTT; V: TRBV20-1; J: TRBJ1-1; size: NA; D: NA
CDR3: CASSQGGCNQPQHF; DNA: TGTGCCAGCAGCCAGGGGGGTTGCAATCAGCCCCAGCATTTT; V: TRBV21-1; J: TRBJ1-5; size: once; D: NA
CDR3: CASSLVLAGDTETQYF; DNA: TGCGCCAGCAGCTTGGTCCTAGCGGGGGATACAGAGACCCAGTACTTC; V: TRBV5-1; J: TRBJ2-5; size: once; D: TRBD2
CDR3: CASSKHQNTEAFF; DNA: TGTGCCAGCAGCAAACACCAGAACACTGAAGCTTTCTTT; V: TRBV7-9; J: TRBJ1-1; size: NA; D: NA
CDR3: CASSSEGRALDEQYF; DNA: TGTGCCAGCAGCTCAGAAGGGCGGGCCCTGGATGAGCAGTACTTC; V: TRBV7-2; J: TRBJ2-7; size: many; D: NA
CDR3: CASSLWVRAYNEQFF; DNA: TGTGCCAGCAGCTTATGGGTCAGGGCCTACAATGAGCAGTTCTTC; V: TRBV5-6; J: TRBJ2-1; size: NA; D: NA
CDR3: CASKPGTGKGSAKNIQYF; DNA: TGTGCCAGCAAACCCGGGACAGGGAAGGGATCGGCCAAAAACATTCAGTACTTC; V: TRBV16; J: TRBJ2-4; size: NA; D: TRBD1
CDR3: CASSHPDGSGYTF; DNA: TGTGCCAGCAGCCACCCCGACGGGTCCGGCTACACCTTC; V: TRBV3-1; J: TRBJ1-2; size: once; D: NA
CDR3: CATSRERQGAGSPLHF; DNA: TGTGCCACCAGCAGGGAAAGACAGGGGGCAGGTTCACCCCTCCACTTT; V: TRBV15; J: TRBJ1-6; size: few; D: TRBD1
CDR3: CASSSNTGTSTDTQYF; DNA: TGCGCCAGCAGCTCAAACACAGGGACCAGCACAGATACGCAGTATTTT; V: TRBV5-1; J: TRBJ2-3; size: NA; D: NA
CDR3: CASQGLAGPQETQYF; DNA: TGTGCCAGCCAAGGACTAGCCGGCCCCCAAGAGACCCAGTACTTC; V: TRBV6-1; J: TRBJ2-5; size: NA; D: TRBD2
CDR3: CASGQLWGMRSGEQYF; DNA: TGCGCCAGCGGCCAATTGTGGGGGATGCGTTCGGGCGAGCAGTACTTC; V: TRBV4-1; J: TRBJ2-7; size: NA; D: NA
CDR3: CASSAGEGSRYTF; DNA: TGTGCCAGCTCCGCCGGGGAGGGTAGTCGCTACACCTTC; V: TRBV25-1; J: TRBJ1-2; size: NA; D: NA
CDR3: CASSSTQGYGASGANVLTF; DNA: TGTGCCAGCAGCTCGACACAGGGTTATGGGGCCTCTGGGGCCAACGTCCTGACTTTC; V: TRBV7-3; J: TRBJ2-6; size: NA; D: NA
CDR3: CASTAHLGIPSNEQFF; DNA: TGTGCCAGCACTGCACACTTGGGTATACCTTCGAATGAGCAGTTCTTC; V: TRBV2; J: TRBJ2-1; size: NA; D: NA
CDR3: CASGFSGRNTEAFF; DNA: TGTGCCAGCGGCTTCTCGGGACGGAACACTGAAGCTTTCTTT; V: TRBV6-5; J: TRBJ1-1; size: NA; D: NA
CDR3: CSAVLGTYEQYF; DNA: TGCAGTGCTGTACTAGGGACCTACGAGCAGTACTTC; V: TRBV20-1; J: TRBJ2-7; size: NA; D: NA
CDR3: CSAGLAGATYNEQFF; DNA: TGCAGTGCAGGACTAGCGGGGGCCACCTACAATGAGCAGTTCTTC; V: TRBV20-1; J: TRBJ2-1; size: NA; D: TRBD2
CDR3: CASSSAHNEQYF; DNA: TGTGCCAGCAGCTCAGCCCACAACGAGCAGTACTTC; V: TRBV7-2; J: TRBJ2-7; size: NA; D: NA
CDR3: CASSFRGEAINYGYTF; DNA: TGTGCCAGCAGCTTCAGGGGTGAGGCTATTAACTATGGCTACACCTTC; V: TRBV7-9; J: TRBJ1-2; size: NA; D: NA
CDR3: CASSQEGAGDSPLHF; DNA: TGTGCCAGCAGCCAAGAGGGGGCAGGGGACTCACCCCTCCACTTT; V: TRBV4-2; J: TRBJ1-6; size: few; D: NA
CDR3: CATQSQGTDNQPQHF; DNA: TGTGCCACTCAATCCCAGGGAACTGACAATCAGCCCCAGCATTTT; V: TRBV10-3; J: TRBJ1-5; size: few; D: NA
CDR3: CASSEYPGVEAFF; DNA: TGTGCCAGCAGTGAGTACCCCGGGGTTGAAGCTTTCTTT; V: TRBV2; J: TRBJ1-1; size: few; D: NA
CDR3: CASSLSLRQEATNEKLFF; DNA: TGTGCCAGCAGTTTATCCCTTCGGCAGGAGGCAACTAATGAAAAACTGTTTTTT; V: TRBV28; J: TRBJ1-4; size: NA; D: NA
CDR3: CSARDSGDPKGENIQYF; DNA: TGCAGTGCTAGAGATAGCGGGGATCCAAAGGGGGAAAACATTCAGTACTTC; V: TRBV20-1; J: TRBJ2-4; size: few; D: TRBD2
CDR3: CASSQSSPPGQPQHF; DNA: TGCGCCAGCAGCCAATCTTCTCCCCCCGGTCAGCCCCAGCATTTT; V: TRBV4-3; J: TRBJ1-5; size: NA; D: NA
CDR3: CATSVRGGDTGELFF; DNA: TGTGCCACCAGTGTACGCGGGGGCGACACCGGGGAGCTGTTTTTT; V: TRBV24-1; J: TRBJ2-2; size: NA; D: NA
CDR3: CASSFGRDQPRHF; DNA: TGTGCCAGCAGCTTCGGAAGGGATCAGCCCCGGCATTTT; V: TRBV7-9; J: TRBJ1-5; size: NA; D: NA
CDR3: CASSPTSGTLYEQYF; DNA: TGTGCCAGCAGTCCGACATCCGGGACCTTATACGAGCAGTACTTC; V: TRBV7-9; J: TRBJ2-7; size: few; D: NA
CDR3: CASSWGQGAAHEQYF; DNA: TGTGCCAGCAGTTGGGGACAGGGGGCCGCCCACGAGCAGTACTTC; V: TRBV28; J: TRBJ2-7; size: few; D: TRBD1
CDR3: CASSLIAGHNEQFF; DNA: TGTGCCAGCAGCTTAATAGCGGGTCACAATGAGCAGTTCTTC; V: TRBV13; J: TRBJ2-1; size: few; D: TRBD2
CDR3: CSARDRRRGLNEQYF; DNA: TGCAGTGCTAGAGATCGAAGGCGGGGGTTGAACGAGCAGTACTTC; V: TRBV20-1; J: TRBJ2-7; size: NA; D: TRBD2
CDR3: CAGSSRSGPPSYEQYF; DNA: TGTGCCGGCAGCTCGAGGTCTGGGCCGCCTTCCTACGAGCAGTACTTC; V: TRBV7-2; J: TRBJ2-7; size: NA; D: NA